This T cell receptor beta chain was sequenced in a study of tumor T cells in aggressive B-cell lymphoma. This clone was found once. Clones were read by immunoSEQ multiplex PCR, and TCRdb kept only the in-frame ones, dropping some. The table has about 3,600 clones, roughly 88% seen once. Germline values: CDR1 MRHNA, CDR2 SNTAGT. This CDR3 has 15 residues. V was shortened by 5 bases and J by 8 bases, with 19 bases between the two germline ends. This clonotype was obtained from an adult with diffuse large B cell lymphoma. Sequencing input: tumor tissue. J is TRBJ2-1 and V is TRBV6-4, with a tentative D call TRBD2 (5 bases). CDR3 residues: CASSLSGRRADEQFF. CDR3 nucleotides: TGTGCCAGCAGTCTCTCCGGACGGCGAGCGGATGAGCAGTTCTTC.